This T cell receptor beta chain was recorded in a study of blood T cell repertoires in COVID-19. Study overall: Sources were T cells, B-cell-depleted T cells, or PBMCs; the material itself was cDNA or gDNA.

V dropped 1 base and J dropped 8 bases, with 17 bases sitting between them. Germline values: CDR1 SEHNR, CDR2 FQNEAQ (reference sequence). CDR3 length: 15 amino acids. As handled by the study authors: Cell counts per sample came from amplifying reference gene primers. Method: immunoSEQ multiplex PCR; TCRdb's copy keeps in-frame clones and lacks some. That table gives V, J and clone size, and the DNA gave D and trimming. Of some 99,000 clones detected, roughly 80% appear once; the ten largest clones hold about 10%. The chain couples TRBV7-9 to TRBJ1-2; D unresolved. Specimen: peripheral blood. The origin of this receptor is a woman older than 75 with acute or convalescent COVID-19. This CDR3 is CASSLGGLWERGYTF. The CDR3 DNA is TGTGCCAGCAGCTTAGGTGGCCTCTGGGAGAGGGGCTACACCTTC.